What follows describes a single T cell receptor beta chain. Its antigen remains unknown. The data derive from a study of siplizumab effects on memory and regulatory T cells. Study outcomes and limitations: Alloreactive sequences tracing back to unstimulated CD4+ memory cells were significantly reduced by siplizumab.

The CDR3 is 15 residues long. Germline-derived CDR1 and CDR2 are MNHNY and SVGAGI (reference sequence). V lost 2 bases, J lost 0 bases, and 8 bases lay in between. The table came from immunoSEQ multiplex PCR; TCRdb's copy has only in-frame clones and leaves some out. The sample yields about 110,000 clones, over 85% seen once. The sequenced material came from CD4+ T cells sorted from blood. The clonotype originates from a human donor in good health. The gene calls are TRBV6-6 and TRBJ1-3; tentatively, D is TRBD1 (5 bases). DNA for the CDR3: TGTGCCAGCAGTTACGGAGGGGTCTCTGGAAACACCATATATTTT. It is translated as CASSYGGVSGNTIYF.